This T cell receptor beta chain was sequenced for a study of T cell repertoires in cytomegalovirus infection. Study information: From public TCR beta signatures came an indication of both CMV infection and matching HLA type. General study findings and limits: Summed frequency of shared TCR beta families picked out CMV carriers who also had the relevant HLA. The ex vivo response was dominated by HLA-C-restricted CMV-specific TCR beta clonotypes.

TCRdb re-called the reads with MiXCR, one entry per CDR3 protein. The sample lists about 190,000 distinct CDR3 sequences, approximately 28% occurring once. The ends were cut back, 3 bases at V and 5 bases at J, with 16 bases in the middle. CDR1 is SGHAT and CDR2 is FQNNGV in the germline V gene. The CDR3 covers 15 residues. A note on this clonotype: Its antigen is currently unknown.

Input material: PBMCs. The TCR comes from a human donor in good health (CMV status not recorded). Some clones in this sample may be carry-over from other donors' samples. The V and J genes are TRBV11-2 and TRBJ2-5; D is perhaps TRBD1 (5 bases). CDR3 nucleotide sequence: TGTGCCAGCAGCTTGGATTCCTCAGGGTACGAGACCCAGTACTTC. Protein: CASSLDSSGYETQYF.